This note documents a single T cell receptor (beta chain) sequence. V lost 6 bases, J lost 5 bases, and 6 bases stayed unmatched. Germline values: CDR1 MNHEY, CDR2 SVGAGI. There are 13 residues in the CDR3. The data are from a study of shared clonotypes between healthy human individuals. Only in-frame clones appear in the TCRdb table, and some are missing; sequencing was by immunoSEQ multiplex PCR. The sample has about 2 million clones, around 95% seen once. The sequence came from a man in his late teens or twenties in good health. The source material was naive CD4+ T cells sorted from blood. The subset is: CD45RA+ positively selected. J is TRBJ1-1 and V is TRBV6-5; TRBD1 matches 7 bases. In DNA, the CDR3 is TGTGCCAGCAGGCGCAGGGGGGGGACTGAAGCTTTCTTT. Its translation is CASRRRGGTEAFF.